These 9 T cell receptor beta chains share one sample of origin, sequenced in a study of beta chain features in type 1 diabetes (dated by TCRdb to between 2018 and 2020). Preparation of the library involved the immunoSEQ multiplex PCR assay. The High Capacity cDNA Reverse Transcription Kit was used to reverse transcribe all of the isolated RNA, meaning that expressed TCRB transcripts were what got sequenced. Entries here come from immuneACCESS through TCRdb and include only in-frame sequences with V and J called. Some clones fail to appear in such tables; in the studies checked, an unresolved V gene covers under half of the shortfall, and the cause of the remainder is unknown. The sample data list around 500,000 clones, and 10% to 12% of these were observed just once. Approximately 0.05% of the sample is held by the ten biggest clonotypes. Specimen: naive CD4+ T cells from blood. The sample's cell subset or site label is to be understood as: true naive CD4+ T cells. The receptors come from a woman aged 18-30 years in good health.

The genes are TRBV30 and TRBJ2-7; 7 nucleotides line up with TRBD2. Germline CDR1 GTSNPN, CDR2 SVGIG (reference sequence). J gave up 9 bases and V 3 bases, and 14 bases lay outside the gene matches. The CDR3 is 14 residues long. The CDR3 DNA is TGTGCCTGGAGGGGGAGCGGGACTCGCGGCAGGCAGTACTTC. Translated: CAWRGSGTRGRQYF.

This clone was recorded a few times. This chain links TRBV9 with TRBJ2-5; 9 bases map to TRBD1. This CDR3 contains 15 residues. CDR1 is SGDLS, CDR2 YYNGEE, per germline. Trimming cost V 3 bases and J 4 bases; bases outside gene matches: 7. CDR3 amino acids: CASSGYRGQGETQYF. As DNA, the CDR3 is TGTGCCAGCAGCGGCTACAGGGGGCAGGGAGAGACCCAGTACTTC. Combining the CDR3 with reference TRBV9 and TRBJ2-5 gives the whole variable domain DSGVTQTPKHLITATGQRVTLRCSPRSGDLSVYWYQQSLDQGLQFLIQYYNGEERAKGNILERFSAQQFPDLHSELNLSSLELGDSALYFCASSGYRGQGETQYFGPGTRLLVL.

This chain links TRBV9 with TRBJ1-3; D possibly corresponds to TRBD1 (5 bases). Germline V gives CDR1 SGDLS, CDR2 YYNGEE. The CDR3 extends over 14 amino acids. V was clipped by 2 bases and J by 9 bases, with 15 bases between them. The CDR3 sequence is CASSVRTQDPTIYF. CDR3 DNA: TGTGCCAGCAGCGTCCGCACACAGGATCCCACCATATATTTT.

The chain is built from TRBV6-1 and TRBJ1-4; no reliable D call. The CDR3 spans 14 residues. V was pared by 9 bases and J by 8 bases, with 19 bases between. From germline, CDR1 is MNHNS and CDR2 SASEGT. The CDR3 is CASGSYPGVEKLFF. The CDR3 DNA reads as TGTGCCAGTGGTTCCTATCCCGGTGTGGAAAAACTGTTTTTT.

This clone was detected only a few times. This chain connects TRBV28 to TRBJ2-1, with TRBD1 identical over 9 bases. With 1 base clipped from V and 9 bases from J, the junction kept 7 bases outside the gene matches. The CDR3 spans 15 residues. CDR1 is MDHEN and CDR2 is SYDVKM in the germline V gene. CDR3 sequence (DNA): TGTGCCAGCAGTTTATCCGCTACAGGGGGCCGTGAGCAGTTCTTC. Encoded protein: CASSLSATGGREQFF.

The chain joins TRBV20-1 to TRBJ2-3; no clear D. The CDR3 loop spans 9 amino acids. The V and J ends lost 3 bases and 10 bases respectively, with 5 bases between them. CDR1 and CDR2 from the germline V gene are DFQATT and SNEGSKA (reference sequence). The CDR3 DNA sequence: TGCAGTGCTAGTGAATCGCAGTATTTT. Its protein product is CSASESQYF.

This clone was detected a few times. The chain joins TRBV6-5 to TRBJ2-1; D not resolved. CDR3 size: 11 residues. Trimming stripped 4 bases from V and 10 bases from J, with 8 bases between. Germline V gene data show CDR1 as MNHEY and CDR2 as SVGAGI. The CDR3 spells CASSSGGEQFF. CDR3 in DNA: TGTGCCAGCAGTTCGGGCGGAGAGCAGTTCTTC.

This chain connects TRBV19 to TRBJ1-2; no definite D call. Germline CDR1 is LNHDA and CDR2 is SQIVND (reference sequence). The V and J ends lost 9 bases and 5 bases respectively, with 10 bases between them. There are 11 residues in the CDR3. DNA of the CDR3: TGTGCCAGCGCACAGAGGTATGGCTACACCTTC. Amino acid sequence: CASAQRYGYTF.

This clone occurred a few times. J is TRBJ1-6 and V is TRBV4-2, with D uncertain. Germline V gives CDR1 LGHNA, CDR2 YNFKEQ. Trimming took 6 bases from V and 9 from J, leaving 12 bases between them. CDR3 size: 13 residues. As DNA, the CDR3 is TGTGCCAGCAGTCGCATACAGTCTTCACCCCTCCACTTT. It specifies CASSRIQSSPLHF.